This T cell receptor (beta chain) was sequenced during a study of blood T cell repertoires in COVID-19. Looking at the study overall: Specimens from acute and convalescent COVID-19 originated in the United States, Italy and Spain. Sources were T cells, B-cell-depleted T cells, or PBMCs; the material itself was cDNA or gDNA.

Germline loops: CDR1 GTSNPN, CDR2 SVGIG (reference sequence). CDR3 length: 13 residues. Trimming removed 2 bases from V and 4 bases from J, with 11 bases in between. Methods used by the authors: Reference gene primer amplification in the assay estimated nucleated cell counts. Profiled with immunoSEQ multiplex PCR; TCRdb holds only in-frame clones, not every one. V and J calls and clone size follow that table, whereas D and trimming were derived from the DNA. The table records tens of thousands of clones, 88% of them present only once. The genes are TRBV30 and TRBJ1-2; D unresolved. The specimen sequenced was peripheral blood. The TCR sequence derives from a human donor in a cohort sampled during active COVID-19. The CDR3 region has the DNA TGTGCCTGGAGTCCCCGGGGATTCTATGGCTACACCTTC. It codes for CAWSPRGFYGYTF. Variable domain in full (rest from reference TRBV30 and TRBJ1-2): SQTIHQWPATLVQPVGSPLSLECTVEGTSNPNLYWYRQAAGRGLQLLFYSVGIGQISSEVPQNLSASRPQDRQFILSSKKLLLSDSGFYLCAWSPRGFYGYTFGSGTRLTVV.